A selection of T cell receptor beta chains follows, all from one sample in a study of CD8+CD57+ T cells in acquired aplastic anemia. MiXCR, applied by TCRdb to the reads, yields one record per CDR3 protein. The table records 200,000 to 300,000 distinct CDR3 sequences, roughly half of them present only once. The material sequenced was sorted CD4+, CD8+, or CD8+CD57+ T cells (not recorded which) from PBMCs. Source of these receptors: a human donor with aplastic anemia. The CDR3 runs from the conserved cysteine through the conserved F or W. D genes are given only for firm matches. Part of the rows lack a size; the others show once, few, many or a class for expanded clones.

j_call cdr3_length v_call d_call clone_size cdr3_aa cdr3_nt
TRBJ2-7 15 TRBV7-9 . . CASSQDWWGSYEQYF TGTGCCAGCAGCCAAGATTGGTGGGGCTCCTACGAGCAGTACTTC
TRBJ2-5 14 TRBV29-1 . . CSVDKTGRQETQYF TGCAGCGTTGATAAGACAGGGAGGCAAGAGACCCAGTACTTC
TRBJ1-1 16 TRBV4-1 . few CASSQGSTGMNTEAFF TGCGCCAGCAGCCAAGGTTCAACAGGGATGAACACTGAAGCTTTCTTT
TRBJ1-5 12 TRBV6-1 . . CASSDRYQPQHF TGTGCCAGCAGCGACAGGTATCAGCCCCAGCATTTT
TRBJ2-7 16 TRBV20-1 . . CSARDHVTRISYEQYF TGCAGTGCTAGAGATCACGTTACTAGAATTAGCTACGAGCAGTACTTC
TRBJ2-5 19 TRBV20-1 TRBD2 few CSARDPSTSGGARDETQYF TGCAGTGCTAGAGACCCCTCGACTAGCGGGGGGGCTCGGGATGAGACCCAGTACTTC
TRBJ2-5 19 TRBV25-1 TRBD1 many CATNPSPSKTGGVGETQYF TGTGCCACCAACCCGAGCCCCTCGAAAACAGGGGGCGTTGGAGAGACCCAGTACTTC
TRBJ1-1 13 TRBV6-6 . many CASSQGRNTEAFF TGTGCCAGCAGTCAGGGGCGGAACACTGAAGCTTTCTTT
TRBJ1-2 15 TRBV2 . many CASSPREGSRSGYTF TGTGCCAGCAGTCCCCGGGAAGGGAGTCGGTCGGGCTACACCTTC
TRBJ2-6 20 TRBV9 . . CASSYSWPTPTSSGANVLTF TGTGCCAGCAGTTACTCCTGGCCCACACCTACTAGCTCTGGGGCCAACGTCCTGACTTTC
TRBJ1-2 18 TRBV7-3 . many CASSLGPVGGANIYGYTF TGTGCCAGCAGCTTAGGGCCGGTGGGGGGGGCGAACATTTATGGCTACACCTTC
TRBJ2-7 15 TRBV7-9 TRBD2 . CASSPHSGRSYEQYF TGTGCCAGCAGCCCTCATAGCGGGAGGTCCTACGAGCAGTACTTC
TRBJ2-7 14 TRBV15 TRBD2 few CATSRVRGGNEQYF TGTGCCACCAGCAGAGTACGGGGGGGCAACGAGCAGTACTTC
TRBJ2-6 13 TRBV27 . . CASSLQGANVLTF TGTGCCAGCAGTTTACAGGGGGCCAACGTCCTGACTTTC
TRBJ1-2 13 TRBV10-3 . few CATEKTGNYGYTF TGTGCCACCGAAAAAACAGGGAACTATGGCTACACCTTC
TRBJ2-7 11 TRBV29-1 . many CSVEMNYEQYF TGCAGCGTTGAAATGAACTACGAGCAGTACTTC
TRBJ1-1 14 TRBV5-4 . few CASSSRGLNTEAFF TGTGCCAGCAGCTCCCGCGGCTTGAACACTGAAGCTTTCTTT
TRBJ2-7 13 TRBV5-1 . . CASSGTNTYEQYF TGCGCCAGCTCCGGGACAAATACCTACGAGCAGTACTTC
TRBJ1-1 15 TRBV20-1 . many CSARDYTGENTEAFF TGCAGTGCTAGAGATTACACAGGAGAGAACACTGAAGCTTTCTTT
TRBJ1-2 14 TRBV10-3 . few CAISAGPLDYGYTF TGTGCCATCAGTGCGGGACCGCTCGACTATGGCTACACCTTC
TRBJ2-1 16 TRBV10-1 TRBD1 . CASSESMGQGSNEQFF TGCGCCAGCAGTGAGTCAATGGGACAGGGATCCAATGAGCAGTTCTTC
TRBJ1-1 14 TRBV27 . . CASSLYRENTEAFF TGTGCCAGCAGTTTATACAGGGAGAACACTGAAGCTTTCTTT
TRBJ2-1 16 TRBV5-1 TRBD1 few CASSLERQGLHNEQFF TGCGCCAGCAGCTTGGAAAGACAGGGTTTACACAATGAGCAGTTCTTC
TRBJ1-4 16 TRBV9 . many CASSGGVKSTNEKLFF TGTGCCAGCAGCGGGGGGGTAAAATCAACTAATGAAAAACTGTTTTTT
TRBJ1-2 12 TRBV11-1 TRBD1 . CASSATGTGVAF TGTGCCAGCAGCGCAACCGGGACAGGGGTCGCCTTC
TRBJ1-1 9 TRBV7-9 . . CASSQTDFF TGTGCCAGCAGCCAGACAGATTTCTTT
TRBJ2-1 15 TRBV7-9 TRBD1 many CASSSVQGLYNEQFF TGTGCCAGCAGCTCCGTACAGGGGCTCTACAATGAGCAGTTCTTC
TRBJ1-1 15 TRBV20-1 . . CSAIFQLGIITEAFF TGCAGTGCTATTTTCCAGTTAGGAATCATCACTGAAGCTTTCTTT
TRBJ2-1 16 TRBV7-9 . . CASSLDAYTFSNERFF TGTGCCAGCAGCTTAGATGCATATACATTTTCCAATGAGCGGTTCTTC
TRBJ1-2 15 TRBV7-8 TRBD1 . CASSPRDRANYSYTF TGTGCCAGCAGCCCACGGGACAGGGCTAACTATAGCTACACCTTC
TRBJ2-1 16 TRBV6-5 TRBD2 many CASSYLAGGLGNEQFF TGTGCCAGCAGTTACTTAGCGGGAGGTCTAGGAAATGAGCAGTTCTTC
TRBJ1-4 15 TRBV19 . many CASSIGLRLWEKLFF TGTGCCAGTAGTATAGGTCTAAGGTTGTGGGAAAAACTGTTTTTT
TRBJ1-2 16 TRBV7-3 . . CASRRGQGAISYAYTF TGTGCCAGCAGACGCGGACAAGGGGCAATATCCTATGCCTACACCTTC
TRBJ1-1 16 TRBV12-3/TRBV12-4 TRBD1 . CASSPTGPPMNTEAFF TGTGCCAGCAGTCCGACAGGGCCCCCGATGAACACTGAAGCTTTCTTT
TRBJ2-7 14 TRBV25-1 TRBD1 . CASSPGQSTYEQYF TGTGCCAGCAGCCCGGGACAGTCTACCTACGAGCAGTACTTC
TRBJ2-5 13 TRBV3-1 . many CASSPDQQETQYF TGTGCCAGCAGCCCGGACCAGCAAGAGACCCAGTACTTC
TRBJ1-5 18 TRBV7-9 . . CASSFPISRDPMDQPQHF TGTGCCAGCAGTTTCCCGATTAGCAGGGACCCGATGGATCAGCCCCAGCATTTT
TRBJ2-5 10 TRBV20-1 . . CSATGETQYF TGCAGTGCTACCGGGGAGACCCAGTACTTC
TRBJ1-1 17 TRBV6-5 . . CASSYSTPGHMNTEAFF TGTGCCAGCAGTTACTCGACCCCGGGACATATGAACACTGAAGCTTTCTTT
TRBJ1-2 15 TRBV24-1 . . CATSDGSGLNYGYAF TGTGCCACCAGTGATGGGTCAGGTCTTAACTATGGCTACGCCTTC
TRBJ1-3 14 TRBV30 . . CAWSVSGPGNTIYF TGTGCCTGGAGTGTTTCAGGGCCTGGAAACACCATATATTTT
TRBJ1-6 13 TRBV9 . . CASSALDNSPLHF TGTGCCAGCAGCGCCTTGGACAATTCACCCCTCCACTTT